The next 15 T cell receptor beta chains were all read from a single sample in a study of blood T cell repertoires in COVID-19. Clones were sequenced by immunoSEQ multiplex PCR, and TCRdb holds only the in-frame ones, with some missing. This table has roughly 150,000 clones, around 80% appearing once. The sequencing input was peripheral blood. Source of these receptors: a human donor with acute or convalescent COVID-19. The donor label of this sample is uncertain.

This clone was found once. The chain uses TRBV4-1 and TRBJ1-5; unclear D gene. The CDR3 is 13 amino acids. Germline loops: CDR1 MGHRA, CDR2 YSYEKL. V gave up 0 bases and J gave up 6 bases, with 6 bases separating them. The CDR3 DNA reads as TGCGCCAGCAGCCAAGATATGAGTCAGCCCCAGCATTTT. Translated: CASSQDMSQPQHF.

CDR3 DNA sequence: TGCGCCAGCAGCTTCAGGGGTCCCTCCACAGATACGCAGTATTTT. Amino acid sequence: CASSFRGPSTDTQYF. This sequence joins TRBV5-1 and TRBJ2-3; D is perhaps TRBD1 (6 bases). CDR1 is SGHRS and CDR2 is YFSETQ in the germline V gene. The V end lost 2 bases, the J end lost 2 bases, and 12 bases lay between the germline ends. This CDR3 has 15 amino acids.

This clone was detected a few times. V usage is TRBV2 and J usage is TRBJ2-7; 8 bases are a match to TRBD1. CDR1 and CDR2 from the germline V gene are SNHLY and FYNNEI. The V gene end was trimmed by 7 bases and the J gene end by 4 bases; junction bases not matched to a gene: 9. The CDR3 consists of 14 residues. The CDR3: CASTGTGRIYEQYF. CDR3 sequence (DNA): TGTGCCAGCACCGGGACAGGAAGGATATACGAGCAGTACTTC. The whole variable domain, remainder taken from reference TRBV2 and TRBJ2-7, is EPEVTQTPSHQVTQMGQEVILRCVPISNHLYFYWYRQILGQKVEFLVSFYNNEISEKSEIFDDQFSVERPDGSNFTLKIRSTKLEDSAMYFCASTGTGRIYEQYFGPGTRLTVT.

The chain links TRBV5-1 to TRBJ2-5, with 7 positions matching TRBD1. The length of the CDR3 is 15 residues. Germline V gene data show CDR1 as SGHRS and CDR2 as YFSETQ. The ends lost 4 bases at V and 2 bases at J; junction bases unmatched: 8. The CDR3 region is CASSRSTGQQETQYF. Written as DNA, the CDR3 is TGCGCCAGCAGCCGATCGACAGGGCAACAAGAGACCCAGTACTTC.

Here the CDR3 DNA reads TGTGCCAGCAGTTTAGGGCAGCAAGAGACCCAGTACTTC. Protein: CASSLGQQETQYF. V gene TRBV12-3 or TRBV12-4 combines with J gene TRBJ2-5; D gene unclear. Trimming removed 1 base at V and 2 bases at J, with 5 bases between. This CDR3 is 13 amino acids long.

The chain combines TRBV19 with TRBJ2-6; D is perhaps TRBD1 (5 bases). Germline V gene lookup returns CDR1 LNHDA and CDR2 SQIVND (reference sequence). The CDR3 contains 17 residues. Trimming took 5 bases from V and 4 from J, leaving 18 bases between them. CDR3 bases: TGTGCCAGTAGTCGGTCGACAGCTCGGACAGGGGCCAACGTCCTGACTTTC. Its protein is CASSRSTARTGANVLTF.

This clone was observed a single time. The chain has TRBV10-1 and TRBJ1-2, with D possibly being TRBD1 (5 bases). The germline CDR1 and CDR2 sequences are WNHNN and SYGVQD (reference sequence). The length of the CDR3 is 13 residues. The germline V and J ends were trimmed by 3 bases and 4 bases, with 9 bases remaining between them. The CDR3 DNA reads TGCGCCAGCAGTGAAAGACAGAGCTATGGCTACACCTTC. Residues: CASSERQSYGYTF.

This chain uses TRBV6-6 with TRBJ2-5, with D perhaps TRBD1 (6 bases). The germline CDR1 and CDR2 sequences are MNHNY and SVGAGI (reference sequence). Trimming shortened V by 4 bases and J by 1 base, and 10 bases separated the two germline ends. The CDR3 totals 14 residues. CDR3 nucleotide sequence: TGTGCCAGCAGTTCCGCACAGGGCCAAGAGACCCAGTACTTC. Translated, it gives CASSSAQGQETQYF.

This clone was counted at least ten times. The V and J genes are TRBV27 and TRBJ2-7, with TRBD2 matching over 16 bases. The CDR3 is 18 amino acids. J lost 5 bases, V lost 0 bases, and 7 bases had no gene match. Germline V gene lookup returns CDR1 MNHEY and CDR2 SMNVEV (reference sequence). This CDR3 is CASSLSRGTSGGADEQYF. CDR3 DNA sequence: TGTGCCAGCAGTTTATCGAGAGGGACTAGCGGGGGGGCGGACGAGCAGTACTTC.

The V and J genes are TRBV14 and TRBJ2-1; D is unclear. Germline V gene data show CDR1 as SGHDN and CDR2 as FVKESK. The V end lost 4 bases, the J end lost 4 bases, and 8 bases lay between the germline ends. The CDR3 contains 13 residues. CDR3 sequence reads: CASSPLGYNEQFF. The CDR3 DNA reads TGTGCCAGCAGCCCCCTCGGGTACAATGAGCAGTTCTTC.

This chain joins TRBV19 and TRBJ1-2, with D possibly being TRBD1 (5 bases). V gave up 4 bases and J gave up 5 bases, with 17 bases separating them. The germline V gene has CDR1 LNHDA and CDR2 SQIVND (reference sequence). This CDR3 comprises 15 residues. CDR3 sequence (DNA): TGTGCCAGTAGTAGCCGGGCACAGGCCCCTTATGGCTACACCTTC. As protein: CASSSRAQAPYGYTF.

V usage is TRBV4-2 and J usage is TRBJ1-4; 7 bases map to TRBD1. V dropped 4 bases and J dropped 3; count of bases not matched to a gene: 5. Germline values: CDR1 LGHNA, CDR2 YNFKEQ. The CDR3 is 15 residues long. The CDR3 nucleotides read TGTGCCAGCAGCCGTCGGGACAGAGCTAATGAAAAACTGTTTTTT. It translates to CASSRRDRANEKLFF.

V gene TRBV6-5 combines with J gene TRBJ1-3; the D gene is possibly TRBD1 (6 bases). The length of the CDR3 is 15 residues. Germline CDR1 is MNHEY and CDR2 is SVGAGI. V lost 8 bases to trimming and J lost 3 bases, with 17 bases between them. In DNA, the CDR3 is TGTGCCAGCGGACAGCTGGCTCTTTTTGGAAACACCATATATTTT. Translating it yields CASGQLALFGNTIYF.

This clone was seen only a few times. The chain links TRBV10-1 to TRBJ2-5; perhaps TRBD2 as D (5 bases). Germline-derived CDR1 and CDR2 are WNHNN and SYGVQD (reference sequence). Deletions cut 4 bases from V and 1 base from J, with 13 bases between. This CDR3 is 15 amino acids long. CDR3: CASSGRRGPQETQYF. The CDR3 DNA sequence: TGCGCCAGCAGTGGAAGACGAGGGCCCCAAGAGACCCAGTACTTC.

The genes are TRBV5-1 and TRBJ2-7; D is perhaps TRBD1 (9 bases). Per germline, CDR1 SGHRS and CDR2 YFSETQ. The CDR3 covers 14 residues. Trimming took 5 bases from V and 6 from J, leaving 18 bases between them. CDR3 sequence reads: CASRPGQGLGEQYF. The CDR3 bases are TGCGCCAGCAGACCGGGACAGGGACTAGGCGAGCAGTACTTC.